This entry describes one T cell receptor beta chain. TCRdb's copy holds only in-frame clones and misses some; the assay was immunoSEQ multiplex PCR. The sample lists approximately 270,000 clones; 85% to 90% were seen once. Trimming took 6 bases from V and 0 from J, leaving 11 bases between them. Germline lookup yields CDR1 SEHNR and CDR2 FQNEAQ (reference sequence). This CDR3 spans 14 amino acids. The data were taken from a study of blood T cell repertoires in COVID-19. Study context: Samples came from the United States, Italy and Spain, spanning acute and convalescent COVID-19. PBMCs, B-cell-depleted T cells, or T cells provided the cDNA or gDNA that made up the material.

The chain employs TRBV7-9 and TRBJ1-1; D is unresolved. Sequenced material: peripheral blood. This sequence was found in an elderly man with acute or convalescent COVID-19. CDR3 in amino acids: CASSLEHLNTEAFF. The CDR3 nucleotides are TGTGCCAGCAGTCTGGAGCACCTGAACACTGAAGCTTTCTTT.